Below, one T cell receptor (beta chain) is given with its context. Its antigen is not known. This sample stems from a study of Ad26.COV2.S vaccination and SARS-CoV-2 variants. In the study overall: Donor was assigned to the Ad26.COV2.S arm of trial COV1001. Ad26.COV2.S was injected intramuscularly once or twice, 56 days apart. Study observations and caveats: Responses of T cells in total may have been underestimated by the TCR breadth and depth analyses.

V lost 8 bases, J lost 4 bases, and 14 bases stayed unmatched. Germline CDR1 reads SGHVS; CDR2 reads FQNEAQ. CDR3 length equals 16 residues. Sequencing used immunoSEQ multiplex PCR; TCRdb keeps in-frame clones, though not all of them. The data contain almost 400,000 clones, approximately 89% of them seen just once; the ten biggest clones take up over 1.5%. Treatment given: over 15 received Ad26.COV2.S at low or high dose, single or two shots; a few received placebo; per-sample allocation not given. On day 63 after the first injection, vaccine and placebo recipients gave samples. This vaccine is an Ad26 vector that expresses the Wuhan-strain SARS-CoV-2 spike.

The sequence was collected from a person aged 18 to 59 who received the Ad26.COV2.S COVID-19 vaccine or a placebo. Here the sequenced sample was peripheral blood, taken in a trial of Ad26.COV2.S vaccine versus placebo. This rearrangement joins TRBV7-8 to TRBJ2-1, with 7 bases matching TRBD2. CDR3 DNA: TGTGCCAGCCTCATTTCTCCGGGACTACAATACAATGAGCAGTTCTTC. Translating it yields CASLISPGLQYNEQFF.